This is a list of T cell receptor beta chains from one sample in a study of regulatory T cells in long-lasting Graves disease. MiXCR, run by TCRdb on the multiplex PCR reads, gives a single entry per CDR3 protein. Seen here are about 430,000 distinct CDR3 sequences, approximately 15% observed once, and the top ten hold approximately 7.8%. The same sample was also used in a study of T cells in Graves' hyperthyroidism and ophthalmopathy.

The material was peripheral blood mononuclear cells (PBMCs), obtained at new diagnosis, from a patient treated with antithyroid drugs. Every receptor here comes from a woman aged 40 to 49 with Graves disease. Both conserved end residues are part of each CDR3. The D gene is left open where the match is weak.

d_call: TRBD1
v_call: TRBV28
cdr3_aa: CASSLDRVGGNQPQHF

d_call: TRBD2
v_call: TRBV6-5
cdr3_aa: CASSYSASGTYEQYF

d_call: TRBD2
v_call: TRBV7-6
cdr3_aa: CASSLRLAGGEQFF

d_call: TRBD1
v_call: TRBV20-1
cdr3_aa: CSATGQTNYGYTF

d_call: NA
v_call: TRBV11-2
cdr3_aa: CASSLDQGAELDTQYF

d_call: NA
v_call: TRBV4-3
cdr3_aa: CASSHTDNEQFF

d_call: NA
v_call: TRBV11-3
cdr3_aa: CASSLTPYYEQFF

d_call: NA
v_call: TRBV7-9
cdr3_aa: CASSSGTNNPTDTQYF

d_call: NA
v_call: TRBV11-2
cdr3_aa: CASSPRLLSYEQYF

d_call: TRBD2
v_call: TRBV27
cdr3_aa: CASSSRLAGDVRYEQFF

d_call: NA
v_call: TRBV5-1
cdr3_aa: CASSFLGANEKLFF

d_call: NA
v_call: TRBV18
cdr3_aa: CASSTFGTPNNEQFF

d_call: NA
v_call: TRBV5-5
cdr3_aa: CASSSHITEYEQYF

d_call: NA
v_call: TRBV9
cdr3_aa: CASSVELGSTQYF

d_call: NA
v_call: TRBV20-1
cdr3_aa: CSAGKGDRNTGELFF

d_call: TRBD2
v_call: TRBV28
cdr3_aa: CASSSGLAGYNEQFF

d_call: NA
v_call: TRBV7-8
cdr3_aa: CASSLGGRLSTYEQYF

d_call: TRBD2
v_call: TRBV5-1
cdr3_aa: CASSFSGRAPVFETQYF